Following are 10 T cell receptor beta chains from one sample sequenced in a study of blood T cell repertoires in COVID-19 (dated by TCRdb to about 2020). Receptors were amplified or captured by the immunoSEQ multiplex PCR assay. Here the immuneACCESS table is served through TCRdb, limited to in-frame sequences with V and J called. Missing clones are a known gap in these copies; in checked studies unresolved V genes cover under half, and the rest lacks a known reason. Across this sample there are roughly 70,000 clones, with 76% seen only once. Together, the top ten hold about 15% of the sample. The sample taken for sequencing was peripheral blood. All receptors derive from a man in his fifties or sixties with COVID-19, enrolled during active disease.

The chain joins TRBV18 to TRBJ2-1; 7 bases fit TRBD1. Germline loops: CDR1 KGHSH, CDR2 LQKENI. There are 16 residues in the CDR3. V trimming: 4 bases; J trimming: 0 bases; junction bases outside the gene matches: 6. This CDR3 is CASSHPGQHSYNEQFF. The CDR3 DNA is TGTGCCAGCTCACACCCGGGACAGCACTCCTACAATGAGCAGTTCTTC.

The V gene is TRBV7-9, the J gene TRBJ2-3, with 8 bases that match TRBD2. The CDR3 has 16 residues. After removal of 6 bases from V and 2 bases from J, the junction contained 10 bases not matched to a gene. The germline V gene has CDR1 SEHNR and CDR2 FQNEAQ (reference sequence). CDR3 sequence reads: CASSDSAGELTDTQYF. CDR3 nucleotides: TGTGCCAGCAGTGACTCAGCGGGAGAGCTCACAGATACGCAGTATTTT.

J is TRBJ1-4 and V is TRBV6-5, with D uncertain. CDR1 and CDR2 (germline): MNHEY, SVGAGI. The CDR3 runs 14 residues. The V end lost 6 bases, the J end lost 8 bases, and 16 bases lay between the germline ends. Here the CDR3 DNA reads TGTGCCAGCAGGATAGACGGAGGCTGGGAAAAACTGTTTTTT. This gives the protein CASRIDGGWEKLFF.

The CDR3 bases are TGTGCCAGCAGTCCCCTTGGGAGGGAGCAGTACTTC. This encodes CASSPLGREQYF. J is TRBJ2-7 and V is TRBV28; TRBD2 might be the D (6 bases). Between the trimmed V and J ends, which lost 5 bases and 7 bases, there was a span of 12 bases. Germline assignment: CDR1 MDHEN and CDR2 SYDVKM. The CDR3 covers 12 residues.

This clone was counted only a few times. The DNA for the CDR3 is TGTGCCAGCAGCCTGGGGACTAGCGTAGATACGCAGTATTTT. Protein sequence: CASSLGTSVDTQYF. The chain recombines TRBV5-4 with TRBJ2-3; TRBD2 aligns across 10 bases. The CDR3 extends over 14 amino acids. Per the germline V gene, CDR1 is SGHNT and CDR2 is YYREEE (reference sequence). V trimming: 4 bases; J trimming: 5 bases; junction bases outside the gene matches: 4. The full variable domain, completed using reference TRBV5-4 and TRBJ2-3, is ETGVTQSPTHLIKTRGQQVTLRCSSQSGHNTVSWYQQALGQGPQFIFQYYREEENGRGNFPPRFSGLQFPNYSSELNVNALELDDSALYLCASSLGTSVDTQYFGPGTRLTVL.

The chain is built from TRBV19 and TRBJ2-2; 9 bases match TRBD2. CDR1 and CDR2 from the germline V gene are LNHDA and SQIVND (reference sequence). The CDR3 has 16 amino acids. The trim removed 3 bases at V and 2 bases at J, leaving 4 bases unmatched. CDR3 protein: CASSIVLAGNTGELFF. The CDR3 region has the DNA TGTGCCAGTAGTATCGTACTAGCGGGCAACACCGGGGAGCTGTTTTTT. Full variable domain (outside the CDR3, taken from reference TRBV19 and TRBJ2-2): DGGITQSPKYLFRKEGQNVTLSCEQNLNHDAMYWYRQDPGQGLRLIYYSQIVNDFQKGDIAEGYSVSREKKESFPLTVTSAQKNPTAFYLCASSIVLAGNTGELFFGEGSRLTVL.

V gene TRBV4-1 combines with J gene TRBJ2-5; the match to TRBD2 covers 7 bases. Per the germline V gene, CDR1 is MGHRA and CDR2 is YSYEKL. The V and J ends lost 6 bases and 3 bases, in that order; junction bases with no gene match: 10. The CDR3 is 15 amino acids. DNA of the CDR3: TGCGCCAGCAGGCGTACCGGGACTACAAAAGAGACCCAGTACTTC. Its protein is CASRRTGTTKETQYF.

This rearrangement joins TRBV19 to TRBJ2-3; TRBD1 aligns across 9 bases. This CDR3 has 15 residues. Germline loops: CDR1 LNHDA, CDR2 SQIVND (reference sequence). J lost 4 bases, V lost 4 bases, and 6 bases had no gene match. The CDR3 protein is CASSTRTGAADTQYF. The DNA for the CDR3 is TGTGCCAGTAGTACCCGGACAGGGGCGGCAGATACGCAGTATTTT.

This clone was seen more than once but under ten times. CDR3 protein: CATSDPKAGGNQPQHF. In DNA, the CDR3 is TGTGCCACCAGTGATCCTAAGGCGGGCGGCAATCAGCCCCAGCATTTT. The chain links TRBV24-1 to TRBJ1-5; no clear D. V shed 3 bases and J shed 2 bases, with 13 bases lying between them. Germline V gene data show CDR1 as KGHDR and CDR2 as SFDVKD. The CDR3 is 16 amino acids.

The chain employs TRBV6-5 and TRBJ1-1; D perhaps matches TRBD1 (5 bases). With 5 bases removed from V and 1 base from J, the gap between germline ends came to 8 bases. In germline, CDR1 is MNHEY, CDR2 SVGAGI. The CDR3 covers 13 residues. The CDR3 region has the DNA TGTGCCAGCAGTCGGGGGGAGAACACTGAAGCTTTCTTT. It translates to CASSRGENTEAFF.